Listed below are T cell receptor beta chains from one sample, sequenced in a study of post-analysis software for immune sequencing data. TCRdb reprocessed the PCR reads via MiXCR and lists one record per CDR3 protein. The sample has about 500,000 distinct CDR3 sequences, around 40% seen once. The sample consisted of blood. The receptors were sampled from a girl between 10 and 17 years old with multiple sclerosis. The CDR3 runs from the conserved cysteine through the conserved F or W. The D gene is left open where the match is weak. Clone size is not always given. Where it is, it says once, few, many or a class for expanded clones.

J gene: TRBJ2-5; D gene: NA; clone size: many; V gene: TRBV29-1; CDR3 protein: CSVDGSFWDQETQYF; CDR3 DNA: TGCAGCGTTGATGGCTCCTTCTGGGACCAAGAGACCCAGTACTTC
J gene: TRBJ2-4; D gene: TRBD2; clone size: NA; V gene: TRBV29-1; CDR3 protein: CSVGLAEYTEQYF; CDR3 DNA: TGCAGCGTTGGACTAGCGGAATATACAGAGCAGTACTTC
J gene: TRBJ2-7; D gene: NA; clone size: few; V gene: TRBV7-2; CDR3 protein: CASSPTPLANSYEQYF; CDR3 DNA: TGTGCCAGCAGCCCTACCCCACTAGCCAACTCCTACGAGCAGTACTTC
J gene: TRBJ2-7; D gene: NA; clone size: NA; V gene: TRBV5-1; CDR3 protein: CASSLVQGNAIYEQYF; CDR3 DNA: TGCGCCAGCAGCTTGGTACAGGGAAACGCTATCTACGAGCAGTACTTC
J gene: TRBJ2-6; D gene: TRBD1; clone size: NA; V gene: TRBV28; CDR3 protein: CASTPGQVYSGANVLTF; CDR3 DNA: TGTGCCAGCACCCCTGGACAGGTCTACTCTGGGGCCAACGTCCTGACTTTC
J gene: TRBJ2-7; D gene: NA; clone size: NA; V gene: TRBV21-1; CDR3 protein: CASSIRDRDYEQYF; CDR3 DNA: TGTGCCAGCAGCATACGGGACAGGGACTACGAGCAGTACTTC
J gene: TRBJ2-1; D gene: TRBD2; clone size: few; V gene: TRBV20-1; CDR3 protein: CSARPLAGAYNEQFF; CDR3 DNA: TGCAGTGCTAGACCCCTAGCGGGTGCTTACAATGAGCAGTTCTTC
J gene: TRBJ2-1; D gene: NA; clone size: NA; V gene: TRBV6-6; CDR3 protein: CASSYARNEQFF; CDR3 DNA: TGTGCCAGCAGCTACGCTAGGAATGAGCAGTTCTTC
J gene: TRBJ2-1; D gene: TRBD2; clone size: once; V gene: TRBV5-1; CDR3 protein: CASNKGTGLAGNEQFF; CDR3 DNA: TGCGCCAGCAACAAAGGAACGGGACTAGCGGGGAATGAGCAGTTCTTC
J gene: TRBJ1-2; D gene: NA; clone size: NA; V gene: TRBV7-2; CDR3 protein: CASSLISRDGYTF; CDR3 DNA: TGTGCCAGCAGCTTGATTTCCAGGGACGGCTACACCTTC
J gene: TRBJ2-5; D gene: NA; clone size: NA; V gene: TRBV7-8; CDR3 protein: CASSLVGRVTATQYF; CDR3 DNA: TGTGCCAGCAGCTTAGTTGGCAGGGTGACTGCGACCCAGTACTTC
J gene: TRBJ2-5; D gene: TRBD2; clone size: once; V gene: TRBV5-1; CDR3 protein: CASRVGIAGVVEQYF; CDR3 DNA: TGCGCCAGCAGGGTAGGGATAGCGGGAGTAGTTGAGCAGTACTTC
J gene: TRBJ2-5; D gene: NA; clone size: few; V gene: TRBV27; CDR3 protein: CASSFGGATHETQYF; CDR3 DNA: TGTGCCAGCAGTTTCGGGGGAGCCACCCATGAGACCCAGTACTTC
J gene: TRBJ2-6; D gene: TRBD1; clone size: NA; V gene: TRBV19; CDR3 protein: CASTLQGAGANVLTF; CDR3 DNA: TGTGCCAGTACCCTGCAGGGGGCTGGGGCCAACGTCCTGACTTTC
J gene: TRBJ2-7; D gene: TRBD2; clone size: few; V gene: TRBV27; CDR3 protein: CASSFQREGYEQYF; CDR3 DNA: TGTGCCAGCAGTTTCCAGCGGGAGGGCTACGAGCAGTACTTC
J gene: TRBJ2-7; D gene: TRBD1; clone size: NA; V gene: TRBV27; CDR3 protein: CASTRTGTSHEQYF; CDR3 DNA: TGTGCCAGCACACGGACAGGGACAAGCCACGAGCAGTACTTC
J gene: TRBJ2-4; D gene: NA; clone size: NA; V gene: TRBV7-2; CDR3 protein: CASSLVGGSLENIQYF; CDR3 DNA: TGTGCCAGCAGCTTAGTAGGGGGGAGCTTAGAAAACATTCAGTACTTC
J gene: TRBJ1-2; D gene: TRBD1; clone size: few; V gene: TRBV29-1; CDR3 protein: CSAADRAYYGYTF; CDR3 DNA: TGCAGCGCCGCGGACAGGGCGTACTATGGCTACACCTTC
J gene: TRBJ2-5; D gene: TRBD1; clone size: NA; V gene: TRBV20-1; CDR3 protein: CSARRTGAQETQYF; CDR3 DNA: TGCAGTGCTAGAAGGACAGGGGCGCAGGAGACCCAGTACTTC
J gene: TRBJ1-2; D gene: NA; clone size: NA; V gene: TRBV4-2; CDR3 protein: CASSQDLDSAGDYGYTF; CDR3 DNA: TGTGCCAGCAGCCAAGATCTGGACAGTGCGGGGGACTATGGCTACACCTTC
J gene: TRBJ1-5; D gene: NA; clone size: few; V gene: TRBV4-3; CDR3 protein: CASSPGVNQPQHF; CDR3 DNA: TGCGCCAGCAGCCCGGGGGTGAATCAGCCCCAGCATTTT
J gene: TRBJ2-1; D gene: TRBD2; clone size: NA; V gene: TRBV7-6; CDR3 protein: CASSLNLADRYNEQFF; CDR3 DNA: TGTGCCAGCAGCTTAAATCTAGCGGATCGTTACAATGAGCAGTTCTTC
J gene: TRBJ2-1; D gene: NA; clone size: few; V gene: TRBV20-1; CDR3 protein: CSVIGAGNRDEQFF; CDR3 DNA: TGCAGTGTCATAGGGGCAGGGAATCGGGATGAGCAGTTCTTC
J gene: TRBJ2-1; D gene: TRBD1; clone size: few; V gene: TRBV5-1; CDR3 protein: CASTGLRGQVGNEQFF; CDR3 DNA: TGCGCCAGCACCGGACTGAGGGGACAGGTGGGCAATGAGCAGTTCTTC
J gene: TRBJ2-7; D gene: TRBD1; clone size: NA; V gene: TRBV6-5; CDR3 protein: CTSSPPGQTYEQYF; CDR3 DNA: TGTACCAGCAGTCCCCCGGGACAGACCTACGAGCAGTACTTC
J gene: TRBJ2-4; D gene: TRBD1; clone size: NA; V gene: TRBV28; CDR3 protein: CASSLAGTGGIKNIQYF; CDR3 DNA: TGTGCCAGCAGTTTAGCCGGGACAGGGGGGATCAAAAACATTCAGTACTTC
J gene: TRBJ2-7; D gene: TRBD2; clone size: NA; V gene: TRBV20-1; CDR3 protein: CSARPRGLAGSEQYF; CDR3 DNA: TGCAGTGCTAGACCCCGGGGACTAGCGGGGTCCGAGCAGTACTTC
J gene: TRBJ2-1; D gene: TRBD2; clone size: NA; V gene: TRBV10-2; CDR3 protein: CASRSLMREKDEQFF; CDR3 DNA: TGCGCCAGCAGGAGTCTTATGCGGGAGAAAGATGAGCAGTTCTTC
J gene: TRBJ2-3; D gene: TRBD2; clone size: NA; V gene: TRBV27; CDR3 protein: CASSQPLAGGADTQYF; CDR3 DNA: TGTGCCAGCAGCCAACCCCTAGCGGGAGGTGCAGATACGCAGTATTTT
J gene: TRBJ2-7; D gene: NA; clone size: few; V gene: TRBV27; CDR3 protein: CASSSPGSPYEQYF; CDR3 DNA: TGTGCCAGCAGTTCCCCAGGTTCTCCCTACGAGCAGTACTTC
J gene: TRBJ1-5; D gene: NA; clone size: NA; V gene: TRBV20-1; CDR3 protein: CSAPRDGRSNQPQHF; CDR3 DNA: TGCAGTGCTCCTCGGGACGGACGTAGCAATCAGCCCCAGCATTTT
J gene: TRBJ2-2; D gene: NA; clone size: once; V gene: TRBV9; CDR3 protein: CASSVAGGRPNTGELFF; CDR3 DNA: TGTGCCAGCAGCGTAGCTGGAGGACGCCCGAACACCGGGGAGCTGTTTTTT
J gene: TRBJ2-1; D gene: NA; clone size: NA; V gene: TRBV3-1; CDR3 protein: CASSQLHLRRTLYNEQFF; CDR3 DNA: TGTGCCAGCAGCCAGTTGCATTTGCGTAGGACACTCTACAATGAGCAGTTCTTC
J gene: TRBJ2-3; D gene: TRBD1; clone size: NA; V gene: TRBV5-1; CDR3 protein: CASSLGTGYADTQYF; CDR3 DNA: TGCGCCAGCAGCTTGGGGACAGGGTATGCAGATACGCAGTATTTT
J gene: TRBJ2-2; D gene: TRBD2; clone size: NA; V gene: TRBV4-1; CDR3 protein: CASSQERLADTGELFF; CDR3 DNA: TGCGCCAGCAGCCAAGAAAGACTAGCGGATACCGGGGAGCTGTTTTTT
J gene: TRBJ1-4; D gene: NA; clone size: NA; V gene: TRBV7-9; CDR3 protein: CASSLARASANEKLFF; CDR3 DNA: TGTGCCAGCAGCTTAGCGCGAGCATCCGCTAATGAAAAACTGTTTTTT
J gene: TRBJ2-7; D gene: NA; clone size: NA; V gene: TRBV7-2; CDR3 protein: CASSLGFTWTETYEQYF; CDR3 DNA: TGCGCCAGCAGCTTAGGGTTTACTTGGACAGAGACCTACGAGCAGTACTTC
J gene: TRBJ2-5; D gene: NA; clone size: NA; V gene: TRBV21-1; CDR3 protein: CASSKAEREGGNEQYF; CDR3 DNA: TGTGCCAGCAGCAAAGCAGAGCGGGAGGGAGGCAATGAGCAGTACTTC
J gene: TRBJ2-7; D gene: NA; clone size: NA; V gene: TRBV20-1; CDR3 protein: CSARDVRAADSYEQYF; CDR3 DNA: TGCAGTGCTAGAGACGTAAGAGCCGCGGACTCCTACGAGCAGTACTTC
J gene: TRBJ2-1; D gene: TRBD2; clone size: once; V gene: TRBV7-2; CDR3 protein: CASSLGPAGGGYNEQFF; CDR3 DNA: TGTGCCAGCAGCTTAGGGCCCGCGGGAGGGGGATACAATGAGCAGTTCTTC
J gene: TRBJ2-3; D gene: NA; clone size: NA; V gene: TRBV20-1; CDR3 protein: CSASSDSTDTQYF; CDR3 DNA: TGCAGTGCTAGTTCTGATAGCACAGATACGCAGTATTTT
J gene: TRBJ2-1; D gene: NA; clone size: NA; V gene: TRBV6-1; CDR3 protein: CASQGTRSSYNEQFF; CDR3 DNA: TGTGCCAGCCAGGGGACGAGGTCCTCCTACAATGAGCAGTTCTTC
J gene: TRBJ2-7; D gene: TRBD1; clone size: few; V gene: TRBV13; CDR3 protein: CASSFFGTGTYEQYF; CDR3 DNA: TGTGCCAGCAGCTTTTTTGGGACAGGGACTTACGAGCAGTACTTC
J gene: TRBJ2-7; D gene: TRBD1; clone size: NA; V gene: TRBV10-3; CDR3 protein: CAISEYRGGDEQYF; CDR3 DNA: TGTGCCATCAGTGAGTACAGGGGTGGGGACGAGCAGTACTTC
J gene: TRBJ1-1; D gene: TRBD1; clone size: NA; V gene: TRBV27; CDR3 protein: CASSTDRGVTEAFF; CDR3 DNA: TGTGCCAGCAGCACCGACAGGGGAGTCACTGAAGCTTTCTTT
J gene: TRBJ2-5; D gene: TRBD1; clone size: NA; V gene: TRBV28; CDR3 protein: CASSSPGQKETQYF; CDR3 DNA: TGTGCCAGCAGTTCCCCGGGACAGAAAGAGACCCAGTACTTC
J gene: TRBJ2-5; D gene: NA; clone size: few; V gene: TRBV29-1; CDR3 protein: CSVEGALVRETQYF; CDR3 DNA: TGCAGCGTTGAAGGGGCCCTTGTGCGGGAGACCCAGTACTTC
J gene: TRBJ2-1; D gene: TRBD2; clone size: NA; V gene: TRBV19; CDR3 protein: CASRYSRTSVEQFF; CDR3 DNA: TGTGCCAGTAGATACTCCCGGACTAGCGTTGAGCAGTTCTTC
J gene: TRBJ2-1; D gene: NA; clone size: few; V gene: TRBV12-3/TRBV12-4; CDR3 protein: CASSSEAGVYNEQFF; CDR3 DNA: TGTGCCAGCAGTTCGGAAGCCGGGGTCTACAATGAGCAGTTCTTC
J gene: TRBJ2-4; D gene: TRBD2; clone size: NA; V gene: TRBV6-5; CDR3 protein: CASSYRRLAGGRENIQYF; CDR3 DNA: TGTGCCAGCAGTTATAGGAGACTAGCGGGAGGAAGGGAAAACATTCAGTACTTC
J gene: TRBJ1-5; D gene: NA; clone size: NA; V gene: TRBV3-1; CDR3 protein: CASSQDRGNNQPQHF; CDR3 DNA: TGTGCCAGCAGCCAAGATAGAGGGAACAATCAGCCCCAGCATTTT
J gene: TRBJ2-1; D gene: NA; clone size: few; V gene: TRBV15; CDR3 protein: CATSRGTAYNEQFF; CDR3 DNA: TGTGCCACCAGCAGAGGGACAGCTTACAATGAGCAGTTCTTC
J gene: TRBJ2-1; D gene: TRBD1; clone size: few; V gene: TRBV20-1; CDR3 protein: CSARGYDRDSYNEQFF; CDR3 DNA: TGCAGTGCTAGAGGTTACGACAGGGACTCCTACAATGAGCAGTTCTTC
J gene: TRBJ2-5; D gene: TRBD2; clone size: NA; V gene: TRBV3-1; CDR3 protein: CASSQGRLAGGLETQYF; CDR3 DNA: TGTGCCAGCAGCCAAGGCAGACTAGCGGGAGGGCTCGAGACCCAGTACTTC
J gene: TRBJ2-5; D gene: TRBD2; clone size: NA; V gene: TRBV10-3; CDR3 protein: CAISEAGGPETQYF; CDR3 DNA: TGTGCCATCAGTGAGGCGGGAGGGCCGGAGACCCAGTACTTC
J gene: TRBJ2-3; D gene: TRBD1; clone size: NA; V gene: TRBV12-3/TRBV12-4; CDR3 protein: CASSFRILPDREDGDTQYF; CDR3 DNA: TGTGCCAGCAGTTTTAGGATACTGCCTGACAGGGAAGATGGAGATACGCAGTATTTT
J gene: TRBJ1-2; D gene: TRBD1; clone size: few; V gene: TRBV24-1; CDR3 protein: CATSDMTGGYGYTF; CDR3 DNA: TGTGCCACCAGTGACATGACAGGGGGCTACGGCTACACCTTC
J gene: TRBJ1-4; D gene: NA; clone size: few; V gene: TRBV29-1; CDR3 protein: CSVAGSPYEKLFF; CDR3 DNA: TGCAGCGTTGCCGGGAGCCCATATGAAAAACTGTTTTTT